This T cell receptor (beta chain) was sequenced in a study of T cell clones after liver transplantation. CDR1 is MNHEY, CDR2 SMNVEV, per germline (reference sequence). This CDR3 region has 14 residues. Trimming cost V 7 bases and J 6 bases, with 18 bases left between them. Clones were sequenced by immunoSEQ multiplex PCR, and TCRdb holds only the in-frame ones, with some missing. The table shows some 75,000 clones, with 80% occurring only once. This clone appeared a few times. This receptor was taken from a human donor who received a liver transplant. The source was CD4+ T cells from blood, collected before liver transplant. The rearrangement joins TRBV27 to TRBJ1-1, with D perhaps matching TRBD1 (5 bases). The CDR3 here is CASNRQPGYAEAFF. The CDR3 DNA is TGTGCCAGCAATAGACAGCCTGGCTACGCTGAAGCTTTCTTT.